The rows below give T cell receptor beta chains drawn from one sample of a study of blood T cells in healthy people across ages. In TCRdb, the 5' RACE reads were re-called with MiXCR into one record per CDR3 protein. Altogether about 1.5 million distinct CDR3 sequences are present, 35% to 45% being singletons, with the ten largest covering about 4%. Sequencing was carried out using blood. The receptors shown here come from a young woman in good health. The CDR3 runs from the conserved cysteine through the conserved F or W. A D gene is named only where the DNA matches it firmly. Clone size is given for some rows only: seen once, a few or many times, or a class if the clone is expanded.

TRBJ1-1,TRBV25-1,TRBD1,.,TGTGCCAGCAGTGATCCCACAGGGGCCGCTAATGAAGCTTTCTTT,CASSDPTGAANEAFF
TRBJ1-2,TRBV6-5,.,few,TGTGCCAGCAGCGGGTATGATGGCTACACCTTC,CASSGYDGYTF
TRBJ2-7,TRBV20-1,.,few,TGCAGTGCTAGAGCAGATAGGGAGCAGTACTTC,CSARADREQYF
TRBJ1-2,TRBV4-3,.,.,TGCGCCAGCAGCCAAGGTGCTGTTGACTATGGCTACGCCTTC,CASSQGAVDYGYAF
TRBJ2-2,TRBV4-1,.,few,TGCGCCAGCAGCCAACCAGGGGAATACACCGGGGAGCTGTTTTTT,CASSQPGEYTGELFF
TRBJ1-2,TRBV30,.,few,TGTGCCTGGAGTGTGGGGGTCAGTGGAGGGGCTGGCTACACCTTC,CAWSVGVSGGAGYTF
TRBJ2-1,TRBV12-3/TRBV12-4,.,.,TGTGCCAGCAGTTTAGGGGACACTCGCTACAATGAGCAGTTCTTC,CASSLGDTRYNEQFF
TRBJ2-1,TRBV6-1,.,.,TGTGCCAGCATTAATTCCCTGGGGTCCTACAATGAGCAGTTCTTC,CASINSLGSYNEQFF
TRBJ1-1,TRBV12-3/TRBV12-4,.,.,TGTGCCAGCAGTCCATGGGGGATAGCCGCTTTCTTT,CASSPWGIAAFF
TRBJ1-1,TRBV7-2,.,.,TGTGCCAGCAGCCGAAGGGGCGGGTACACTGAAGCTTTCTTT,CASSRRGGYTEAFF
TRBJ1-1,TRBV29-1,TRBD1,few,TGCAGCGTTGGCCGACAGGGGATCATGAACACTGAAGCTTTCTTT,CSVGRQGIMNTEAFF
TRBJ1-2,TRBV20-1,.,.,TGCAGTGCTGGAGGGGGAGGTGACCTCTATGGCTACACCTTC,CSAGGGGDLYGYTF
TRBJ2-3,TRBV24-1,TRBD1,few,TGTGCCACCAGCGGGACAGGGGTTCCAGATACGCAGTATTTT,CATSGTGVPDTQYF
TRBJ2-3,TRBV7-2,.,.,TGTGCCAGCAGCTCTCTTTCGGTACTAGACGCAGATACGCAGTATTTT,CASSSLSVLDADTQYF